This TCR beta chain was obtained from a study of cytomegalovirus exposure and HLA in healthy donors. Use of 60 Vbeta and 13 Jbeta primers characterized the PCR. The protocol was immunoSEQ multiplex PCR, while the TCRdb copy is restricted to in-frame clones and leaves out a portion. The sample comprises approximately 150,000 clones, about four fifths of which are singletons, and roughly 3.4% rests with the top ten. The germline CDR1 and CDR2 sequences are MGHDK and SYGVNS. This CDR3 is built from 14 residues. Germline trimming cut 1 base from V and 4 bases from J; bases unmatched to any gene: 1. The sequencing sample was made of PBMCs. The chain recombines TRBV25-1 with TRBJ2-7, with 10 bases matching TRBD1. The receptor was isolated from a human donor in good health. This chain's CDR3 is CASSELGQGYEQYF. CDR3 nucleotide sequence: TGTGCCAGCAGTGAATTGGGACAGGGGTACGAGCAGTACTTC.